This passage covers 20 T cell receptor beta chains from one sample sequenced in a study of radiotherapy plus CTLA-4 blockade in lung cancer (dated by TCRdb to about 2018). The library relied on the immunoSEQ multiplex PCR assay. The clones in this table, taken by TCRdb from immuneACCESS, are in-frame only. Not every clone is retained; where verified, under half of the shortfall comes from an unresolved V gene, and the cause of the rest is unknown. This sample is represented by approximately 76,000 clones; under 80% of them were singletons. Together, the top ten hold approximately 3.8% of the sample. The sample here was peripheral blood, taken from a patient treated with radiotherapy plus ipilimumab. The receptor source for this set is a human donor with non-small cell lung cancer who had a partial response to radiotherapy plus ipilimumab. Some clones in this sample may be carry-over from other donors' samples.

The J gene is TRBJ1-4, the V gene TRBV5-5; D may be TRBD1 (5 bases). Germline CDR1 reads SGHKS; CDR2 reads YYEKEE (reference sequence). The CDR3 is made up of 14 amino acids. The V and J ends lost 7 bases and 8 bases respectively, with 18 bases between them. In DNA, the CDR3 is TGTGCCAGCTCGACATGGGGCAATGGCGAAAAACTGTTTTTT. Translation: CASSTWGNGEKLFF.

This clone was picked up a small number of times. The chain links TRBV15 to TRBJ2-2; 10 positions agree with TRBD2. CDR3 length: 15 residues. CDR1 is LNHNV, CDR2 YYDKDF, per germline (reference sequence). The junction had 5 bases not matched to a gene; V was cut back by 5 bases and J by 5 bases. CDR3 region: CATSPGAGGTGELFF. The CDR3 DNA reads TGTGCCACCAGCCCTGGAGCGGGGGGGACCGGGGAGCTGTTTTTT.

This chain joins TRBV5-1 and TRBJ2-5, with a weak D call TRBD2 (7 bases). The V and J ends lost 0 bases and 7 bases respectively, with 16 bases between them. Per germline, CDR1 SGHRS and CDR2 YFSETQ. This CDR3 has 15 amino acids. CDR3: CASSLELGGVGTQYF. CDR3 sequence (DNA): TGCGCCAGCAGCTTGGAACTAGGGGGGGTAGGGACCCAGTACTTC.

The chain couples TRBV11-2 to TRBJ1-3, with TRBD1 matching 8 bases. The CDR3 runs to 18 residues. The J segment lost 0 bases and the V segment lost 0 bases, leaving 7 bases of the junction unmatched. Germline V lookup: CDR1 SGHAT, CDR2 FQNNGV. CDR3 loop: CASSLEGFRGPSGNTIYF. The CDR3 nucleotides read TGTGCCAGCAGCTTAGAGGGCTTCAGGGGGCCCTCTGGAAACACCATATATTTT.

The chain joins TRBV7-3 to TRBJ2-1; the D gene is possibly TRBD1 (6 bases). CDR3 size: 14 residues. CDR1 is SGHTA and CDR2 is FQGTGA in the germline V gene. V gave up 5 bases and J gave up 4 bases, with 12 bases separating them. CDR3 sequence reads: CASSRPGQYNEQFF. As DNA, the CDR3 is TGTGCCAGCAGCCGACCAGGACAGTACAATGAGCAGTTCTTC.

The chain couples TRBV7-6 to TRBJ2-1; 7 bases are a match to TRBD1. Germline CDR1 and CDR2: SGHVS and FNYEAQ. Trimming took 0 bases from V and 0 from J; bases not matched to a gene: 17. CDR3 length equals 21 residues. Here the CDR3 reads CASSLAAIRGSQGNSYNEQFF. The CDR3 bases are TGTGCCAGCAGCTTAGCAGCGATTAGAGGTTCACAGGGGAACTCCTACAATGAGCAGTTCTTC.

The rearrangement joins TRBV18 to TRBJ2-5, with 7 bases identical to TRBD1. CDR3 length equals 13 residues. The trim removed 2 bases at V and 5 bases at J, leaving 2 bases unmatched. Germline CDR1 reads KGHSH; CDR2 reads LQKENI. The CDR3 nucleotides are TGTGCCAGCTCACCAGGGGGACAGGAGACCCAGTACTTC. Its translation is CASSPGGQETQYF.

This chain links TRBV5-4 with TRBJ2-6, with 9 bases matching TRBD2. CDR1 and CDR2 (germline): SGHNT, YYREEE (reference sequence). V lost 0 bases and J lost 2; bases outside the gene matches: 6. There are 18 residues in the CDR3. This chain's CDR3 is CASSLGPAGGTGANVLTF. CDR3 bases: TGTGCCAGCAGCTTGGGTCCAGCGGGGGGAACTGGGGCCAACGTCCTGACTTTC.

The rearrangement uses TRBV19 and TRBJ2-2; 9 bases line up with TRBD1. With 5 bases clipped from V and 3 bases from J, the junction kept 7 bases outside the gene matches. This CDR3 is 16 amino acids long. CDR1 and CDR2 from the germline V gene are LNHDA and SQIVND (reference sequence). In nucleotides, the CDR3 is TGTGCCAGTAGTGCGATGGGACAGGGACACACCGGGGAGCTGTTTTTT. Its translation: CASSAMGQGHTGELFF.

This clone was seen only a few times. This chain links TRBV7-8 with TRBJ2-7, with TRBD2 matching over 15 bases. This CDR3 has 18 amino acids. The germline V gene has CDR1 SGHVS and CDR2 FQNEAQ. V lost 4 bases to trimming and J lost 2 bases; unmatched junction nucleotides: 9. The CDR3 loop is CASSSHIGTSGRTYEQYF. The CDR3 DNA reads TGTGCCAGCAGCTCCCACATTGGGACTAGCGGGAGGACCTACGAGCAGTACTTC.

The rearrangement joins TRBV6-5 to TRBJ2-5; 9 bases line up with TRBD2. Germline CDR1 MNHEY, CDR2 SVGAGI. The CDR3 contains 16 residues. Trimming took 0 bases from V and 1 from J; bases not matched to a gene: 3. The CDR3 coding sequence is TGTGCCAGCAGTTACTCTCTAGCGGGGTTCCAAGAGACCCAGTACTTC. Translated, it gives CASSYSLAGFQETQYF.

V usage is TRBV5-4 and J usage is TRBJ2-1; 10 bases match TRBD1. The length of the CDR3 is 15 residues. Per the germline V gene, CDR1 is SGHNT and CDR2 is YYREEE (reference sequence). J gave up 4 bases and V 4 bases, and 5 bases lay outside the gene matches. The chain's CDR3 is CASSTTGGLYNEQFF. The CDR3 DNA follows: TGTGCCAGCAGCACGACAGGGGGCCTATACAATGAGCAGTTCTTC.

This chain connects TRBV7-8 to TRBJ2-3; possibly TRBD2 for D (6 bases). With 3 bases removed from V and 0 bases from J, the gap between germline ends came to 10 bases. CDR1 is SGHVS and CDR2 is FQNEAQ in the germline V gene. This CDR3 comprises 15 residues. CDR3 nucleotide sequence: TGTGCCAGCAGCTTGGGACTCGCGAGCACAGATACGCAGTATTTT. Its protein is CASSLGLASTDTQYF.

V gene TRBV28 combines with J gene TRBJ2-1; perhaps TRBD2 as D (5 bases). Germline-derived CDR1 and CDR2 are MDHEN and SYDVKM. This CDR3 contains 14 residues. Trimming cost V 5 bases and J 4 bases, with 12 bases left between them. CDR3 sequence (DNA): TGTGCCAGCAGTCCTAGCTTGGGTTACAATGAGCAGTTCTTC. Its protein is CASSPSLGYNEQFF.

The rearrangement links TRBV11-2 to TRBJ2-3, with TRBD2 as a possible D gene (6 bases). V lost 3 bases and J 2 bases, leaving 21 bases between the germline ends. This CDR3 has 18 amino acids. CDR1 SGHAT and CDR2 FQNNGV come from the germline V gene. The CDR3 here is CASSLGSWGESHTDTQYF. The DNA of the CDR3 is TGTGCCAGCAGCTTGGGGTCTTGGGGGGAGTCCCACACAGATACGCAGTATTTT.

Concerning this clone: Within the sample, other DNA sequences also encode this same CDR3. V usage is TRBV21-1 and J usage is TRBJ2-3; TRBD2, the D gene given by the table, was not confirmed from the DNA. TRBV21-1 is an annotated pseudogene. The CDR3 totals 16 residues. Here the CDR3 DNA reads TGTGCCAGCAGTCTGGCACTAGCGGGAACCACAGATACGCAGTATTTT. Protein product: CASSLALAGTTDTQYF.

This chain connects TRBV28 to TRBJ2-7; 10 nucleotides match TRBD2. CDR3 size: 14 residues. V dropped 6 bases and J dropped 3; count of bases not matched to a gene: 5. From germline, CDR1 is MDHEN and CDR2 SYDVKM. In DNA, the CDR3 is TGTGCCAGCAGGAGCGGGAGGGGCAACTACGAGCAGTACTTC. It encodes CASRSGRGNYEQYF. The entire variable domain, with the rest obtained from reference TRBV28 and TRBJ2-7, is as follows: DVKVTQSSRYLVKRTGEKVFLECVQDMDHENMFWYRQDPGLGLRLIYFSYDVKMKEKGDIPEGYSVSREKKERFSLILESASTNQTSMYLCASRSGRGNYEQYFGPGTRLTVT.

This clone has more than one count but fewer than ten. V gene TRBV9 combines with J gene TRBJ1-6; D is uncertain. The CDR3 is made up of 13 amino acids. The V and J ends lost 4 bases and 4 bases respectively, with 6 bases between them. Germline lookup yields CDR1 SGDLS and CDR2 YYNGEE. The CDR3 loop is CASSPEYNSPLHF. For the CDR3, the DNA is TGTGCCAGCAGCCCGGAGTATAATTCACCCCTCCACTTT.

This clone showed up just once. The CDR3 coding sequence is TGTGCCAGCTCACCAAGTGGGGGGGCCTATGGCTACACCTTC. Its protein product is CASSPSGGAYGYTF. This sequence joins TRBV18 and TRBJ1-2; TRBD1 might be the D (6 bases). The V and J ends lost 2 bases and 4 bases respectively, with 11 bases between them. The germline gives CDR1 KGHSH, CDR2 LQKENI. The CDR3 sequence is 14 residues long. The full variable domain, with the rest looked up from reference TRBV18 and TRBJ1-2, is NAGVMQNPRHLVRRRGQEARLRCSPMKGHSHVYWYRQLPEEGLKFMVYLQKENIIDESGMPKERFSAEFPKEGPSILRIQQVVRGDSAAYFCASSPSGGAYGYTFGSGTRLTVV.

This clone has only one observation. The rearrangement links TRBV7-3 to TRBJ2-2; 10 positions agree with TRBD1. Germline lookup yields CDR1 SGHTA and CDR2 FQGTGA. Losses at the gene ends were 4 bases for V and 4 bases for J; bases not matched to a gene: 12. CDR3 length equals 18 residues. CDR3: CASSSEPWTGGITGELFF. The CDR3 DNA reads TGTGCCAGCAGCTCCGAACCCTGGACAGGGGGAATCACCGGGGAGCTGTTTTTT.